Described below is a single T cell receptor (beta chain) sequence and its context. Its antigen is currently not known. No quality values exist for individual bases; no much larger clone is one base distant. TCRbeta CDR3 regions were amplified from genomic DNA using the immunoSEQ Assay, a bias-controlled multiplex PCR. The authors' pipeline ran thus. The number of nucleated cells in each sample was estimated by amplification of reference gene primers within the assay. To quantify the absolute abundance of each unique TCRbeta CDR3 rearrangement, sequence reads were collapsed and filtered. For each sample, productive Simpson clonality was calculated by taking the square root of Simpson's diversity index across productive rearrangements. TCRdb obtained this table from immuneACCESS and retained in-frame rearrangements with V and J assigned. These tables miss some clones; where compared with another copy, unresolved V genes account for less than half of the shortfall, and the remainder is unexplained. V and J calls plus clone size are reproduced from that table; the DNA served to infer D and trimming. The sample table records 150,000 to 200,000 clones; roughly 80% of these occur just once. The ten largest clones capture over 2% of the sample.

The data derive from a study of blood T cell repertoires in COVID-19 (dated by TCRdb to between 2020 and 2021). Background for the entire study: Collaborator samples came from the United States, Italy and Spain and covered acute and convalescent phases of COVID-19. The prospective study material was composed of cDNA or gDNA derived from T cells, B-cell-depleted T cells, or PBMCs. Subjects who had been exposed to COVID-19, were actively infected with it, or had recovered from it provided the deeply sampled blood TCRbeta repertoires that made up the dataset. The repertoires were released in a freely available public database intended as a resource for research on the immune response to SARS-CoV-2. The samples were drawn from the first 160 participants of the ongoing ImmuneRACE study and from 950 to 1,500 subjects provided by 6 global collaborators. Sample metadata almost always included a de-identified subject ID, COVID-19 status, age in years and sex. Where available, HLA class I and class II types were taken from metadata supplied by the sample provider and were not determined by assay-based typing. The paper as a whole reports these results and caveats: How much clinical and demographic metadata was included differed by source and by participant, and the metadata was provided uncurated.

The collaborating institutions used their own protocols to collect whole blood in K2EDTA tubes. Collaborator samples were shipped for TCRbeta analysis as frozen whole blood, isolated PBMCs, or DNA extracted from either sample type. The sequence was collected from a human donor with acute or convalescent COVID-19. The donor label of this sample is uncertain. Sequencing input: peripheral blood.

The CDR3 protein sequence reads: CASSPWTGTTTGELFF. The bases are TGTGCCAGCAGCCCCTGGACAGGGACCACCACCGGGGAGCTGTTTTTT. The rearrangement joined TRBV5-6 to TRBJ2-2; the junction holds 8 bases that match TRBD1. CDR1 SGHDT and CDR2 YYEEEE are derived from the germline V gene. Trimming leaves V shorter by 4 bases and J shorter by 4 bases, with the junction holding 9 bases beyond the gene matches. Inclusive of the bounding cysteine and phenylalanine, the CDR3 is 16 residues long. CDR3 DNA is the only sequence kept; it has 48 bases, read in frame from the first base.